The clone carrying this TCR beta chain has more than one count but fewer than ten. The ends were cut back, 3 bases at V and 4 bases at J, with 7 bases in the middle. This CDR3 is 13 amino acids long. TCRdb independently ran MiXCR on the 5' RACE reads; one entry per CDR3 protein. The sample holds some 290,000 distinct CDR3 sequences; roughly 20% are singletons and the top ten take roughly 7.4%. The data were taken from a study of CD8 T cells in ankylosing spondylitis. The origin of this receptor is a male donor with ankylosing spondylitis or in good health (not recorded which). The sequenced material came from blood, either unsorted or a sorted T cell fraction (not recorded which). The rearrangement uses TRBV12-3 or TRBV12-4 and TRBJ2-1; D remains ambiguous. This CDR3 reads CASSFLEYNEQFF. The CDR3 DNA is TGTGCCAGCAGTTTTCTAGAATACAATGAGCAGTTCTTC.